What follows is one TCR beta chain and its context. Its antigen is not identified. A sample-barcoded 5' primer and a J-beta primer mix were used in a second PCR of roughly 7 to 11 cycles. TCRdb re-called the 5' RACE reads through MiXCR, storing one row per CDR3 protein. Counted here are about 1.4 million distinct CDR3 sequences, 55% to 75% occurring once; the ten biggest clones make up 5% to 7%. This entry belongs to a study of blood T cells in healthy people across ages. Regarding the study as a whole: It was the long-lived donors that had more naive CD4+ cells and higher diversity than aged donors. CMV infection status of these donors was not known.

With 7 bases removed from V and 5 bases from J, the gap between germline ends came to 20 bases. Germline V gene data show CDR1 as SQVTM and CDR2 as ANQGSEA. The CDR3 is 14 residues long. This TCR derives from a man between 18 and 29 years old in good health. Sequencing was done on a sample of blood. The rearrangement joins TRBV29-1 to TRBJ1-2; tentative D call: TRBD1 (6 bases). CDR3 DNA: TGCAGCGCCGGAGGGGGGGACAAGGAGTATGGCTACACCTTC. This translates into CSAGGGDKEYGYTF.